The present entry profiles one T cell receptor beta chain with its context. The data were obtained in a study of blood T cell repertoires in COVID-19. J was trimmed by 2 bases and V by 3 bases; bases with no gene match: 4. Germline loops: CDR1 SGHTA, CDR2 FQGTGA. The CDR3 is 15 residues long. Some clones are missing from TCRdb's copy, which holds only in-frame ones; the method was immunoSEQ multiplex PCR. The table has approximately 90,000 clones, more than 75% seen once. The chain has TRBV7-3 and TRBJ2-5; TRBD1 matches at 9 bases. Sequencing was carried out using peripheral blood. This TCR derives from a woman older than 75 with acute or convalescent COVID-19. The DNA for the CDR3 is TGTGCCAGCAGCTTCCCGACAGGGGGACAAGAGACCCAGTACTTC. Protein product: CASSFPTGGQETQYF.